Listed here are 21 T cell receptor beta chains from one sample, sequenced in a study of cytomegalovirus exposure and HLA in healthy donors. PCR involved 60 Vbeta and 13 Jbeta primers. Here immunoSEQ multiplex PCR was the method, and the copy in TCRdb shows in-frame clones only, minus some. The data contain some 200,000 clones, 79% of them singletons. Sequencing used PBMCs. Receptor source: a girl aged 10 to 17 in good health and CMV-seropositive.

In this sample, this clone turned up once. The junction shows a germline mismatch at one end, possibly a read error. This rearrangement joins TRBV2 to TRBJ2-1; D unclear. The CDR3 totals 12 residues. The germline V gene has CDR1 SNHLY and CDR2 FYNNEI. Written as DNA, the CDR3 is TGTGCCAGCAGGGCGTTGGAGCGCATGTGGGTCTTC. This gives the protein CASRALERMWVF.

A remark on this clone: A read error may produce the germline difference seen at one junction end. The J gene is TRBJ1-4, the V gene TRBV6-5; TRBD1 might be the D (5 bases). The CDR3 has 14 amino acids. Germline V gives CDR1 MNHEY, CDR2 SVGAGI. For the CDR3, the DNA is TGTGCCAGCAGTTTGACAGTAAGGGATGAAAAGCTGTTTTTT. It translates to CASSLTVRDEKLFF.

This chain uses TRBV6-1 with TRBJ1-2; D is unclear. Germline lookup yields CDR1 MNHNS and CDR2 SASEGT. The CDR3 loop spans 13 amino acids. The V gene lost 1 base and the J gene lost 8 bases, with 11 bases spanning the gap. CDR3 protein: CASSEGSPRGYTF. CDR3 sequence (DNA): TGTGCCAGCAGTGAAGGAAGCCCACGCGGCTACACCTTC.

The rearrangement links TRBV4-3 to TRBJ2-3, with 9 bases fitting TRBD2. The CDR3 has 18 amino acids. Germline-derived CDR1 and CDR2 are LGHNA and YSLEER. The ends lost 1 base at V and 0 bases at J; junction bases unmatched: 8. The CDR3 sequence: CASSQGSGGYASTDTQYF. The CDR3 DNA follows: TGCGCCAGCAGCCAAGGTAGCGGGGGTTATGCTAGCACAGATACGCAGTATTTT.

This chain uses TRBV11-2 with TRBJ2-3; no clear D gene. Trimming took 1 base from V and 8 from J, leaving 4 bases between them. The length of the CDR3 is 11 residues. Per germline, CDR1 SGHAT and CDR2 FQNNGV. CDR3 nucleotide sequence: TGTGCCAGCAGCTTAGGGAGTACGCAGTATTTT. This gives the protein CASSLGSTQYF.

The CDR3 here is CASSPTTGLRANEKLFF. The CDR3 DNA reads as TGTGCCAGCTCCCCAACCACAGGTCTAAGAGCTAATGAAAAACTGTTTTTT. V usage is TRBV7-9 and J usage is TRBJ1-4; possible D gene TRBD1, 5 bases. The germline V and J ends were trimmed by 8 bases and 3 bases, with 22 bases remaining between them. Per the germline V gene, CDR1 is SEHNR and CDR2 is FQNEAQ (reference sequence). CDR3 length: 17 amino acids.

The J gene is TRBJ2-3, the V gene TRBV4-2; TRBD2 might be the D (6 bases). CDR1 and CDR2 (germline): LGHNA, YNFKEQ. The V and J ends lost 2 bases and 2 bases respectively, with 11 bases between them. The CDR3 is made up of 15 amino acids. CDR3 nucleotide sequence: TGTGCCAGCAGCCAACGGCGGGGAACCACAGATACGCAGTATTTT. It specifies CASSQRRGTTDTQYF.

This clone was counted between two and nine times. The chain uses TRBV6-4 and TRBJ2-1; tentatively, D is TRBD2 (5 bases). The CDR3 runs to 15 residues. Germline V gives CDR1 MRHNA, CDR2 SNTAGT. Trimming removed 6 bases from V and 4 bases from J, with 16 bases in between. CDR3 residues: CASSRDAGAYNEQFF. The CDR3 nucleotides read TGTGCCAGCAGCCGTGACGCGGGCGCGTACAATGAGCAGTTCTTC.

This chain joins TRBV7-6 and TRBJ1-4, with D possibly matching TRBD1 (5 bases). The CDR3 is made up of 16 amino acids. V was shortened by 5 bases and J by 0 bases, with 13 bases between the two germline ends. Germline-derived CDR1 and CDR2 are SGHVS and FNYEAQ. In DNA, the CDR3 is TGTGCCAGCAGCCCCGCAGGGATTGCAACTAATGAAAAACTGTTTTTT. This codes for CASSPAGIATNEKLFF. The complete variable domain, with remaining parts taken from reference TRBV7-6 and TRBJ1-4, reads GAGVSQSPRYKVTKRGQDVALRCDPISGHVSLYWYRQALGQGPEFLTYFNYEAQQDKSGLPNDRFSAERPEGSISTLTIQRTEQRDSAMYRCASSPAGIATNEKLFFGSGTQLSVL.

CDR3 sequence (DNA): TGCGCCAGCAGCCAAGAGGAACAGCTCTCCTACGAGCAGTACTTC. Encoded protein: CASSQEEQLSYEQYF. V usage is TRBV4-1 and J usage is TRBJ2-7; no clear D gene. Germline V gene data show CDR1 as MGHRA and CDR2 as YSYEKL. Trimming took 0 bases from V and 0 from J, leaving 9 bases between them. The CDR3 covers 15 residues.

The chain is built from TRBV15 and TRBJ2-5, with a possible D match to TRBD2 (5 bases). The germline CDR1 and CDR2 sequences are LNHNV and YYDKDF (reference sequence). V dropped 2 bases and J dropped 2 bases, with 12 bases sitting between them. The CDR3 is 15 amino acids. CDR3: CATSRQRLPQETQYF. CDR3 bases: TGTGCCACCAGCAGACAAAGACTACCGCAAGAGACCCAGTACTTC.

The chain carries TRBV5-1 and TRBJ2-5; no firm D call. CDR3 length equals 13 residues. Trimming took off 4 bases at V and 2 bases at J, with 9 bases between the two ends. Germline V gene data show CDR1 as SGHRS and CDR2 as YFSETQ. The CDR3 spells CASSPYSQETQYF. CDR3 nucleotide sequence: TGCGCCAGCAGCCCGTACTCTCAAGAGACCCAGTACTTC.

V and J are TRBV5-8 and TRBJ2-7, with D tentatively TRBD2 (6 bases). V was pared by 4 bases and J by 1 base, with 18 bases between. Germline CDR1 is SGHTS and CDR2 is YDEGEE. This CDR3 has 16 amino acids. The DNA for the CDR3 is TGTGCCAGCAGCGGAGGGTCGGGACTGAAGTCCTACGAGCAGTACTTC. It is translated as CASSGGSGLKSYEQYF.

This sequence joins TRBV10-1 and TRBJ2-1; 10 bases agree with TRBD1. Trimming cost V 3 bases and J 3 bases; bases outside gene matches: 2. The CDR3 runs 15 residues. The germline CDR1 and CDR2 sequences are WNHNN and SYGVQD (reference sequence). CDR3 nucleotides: TGCGCCAGCAGTGACAGGACAGGGGGCTACAATGAGCAGTTCTTC. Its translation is CASSDRTGGYNEQFF.

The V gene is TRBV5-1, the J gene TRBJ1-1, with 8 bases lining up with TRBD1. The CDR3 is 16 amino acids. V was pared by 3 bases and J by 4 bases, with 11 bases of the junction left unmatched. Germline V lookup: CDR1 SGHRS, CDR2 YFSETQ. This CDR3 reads CASSSRQGKVSTEAFF. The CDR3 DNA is TGCGCCAGCAGCTCCCGACAGGGGAAAGTGAGCACTGAAGCTTTCTTT.

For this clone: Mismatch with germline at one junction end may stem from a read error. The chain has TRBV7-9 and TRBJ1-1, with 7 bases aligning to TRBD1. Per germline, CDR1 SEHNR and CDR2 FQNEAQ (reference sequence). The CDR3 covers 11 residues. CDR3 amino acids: CASSLGQGQIF. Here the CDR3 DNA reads TGTGCCAGCAGCTTAGGTCAGGGACAGATCTTT.

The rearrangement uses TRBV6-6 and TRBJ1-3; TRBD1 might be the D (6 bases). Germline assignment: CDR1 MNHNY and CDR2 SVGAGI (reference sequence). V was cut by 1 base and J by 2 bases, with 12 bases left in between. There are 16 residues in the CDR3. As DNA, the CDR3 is TGTGCCAGCAGTTACTTGCGGGGGACAACTGGAAACACCATATATTTT. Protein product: CASSYLRGTTGNTIYF.

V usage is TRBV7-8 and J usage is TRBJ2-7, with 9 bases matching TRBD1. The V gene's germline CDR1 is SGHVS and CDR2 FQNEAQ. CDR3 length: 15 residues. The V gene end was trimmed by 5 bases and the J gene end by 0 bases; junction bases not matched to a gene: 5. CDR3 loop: CASSPDRGGSYEQYF. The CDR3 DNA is TGTGCCAGCAGCCCTGACAGGGGGGGCTCCTACGAGCAGTACTTC.

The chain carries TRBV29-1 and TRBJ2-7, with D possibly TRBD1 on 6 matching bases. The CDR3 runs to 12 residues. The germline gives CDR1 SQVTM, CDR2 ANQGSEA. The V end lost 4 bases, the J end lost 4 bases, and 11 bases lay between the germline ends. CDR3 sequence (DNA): TGCAGCGTTGGTGAGGGGGAATACGAGCAGTACTTC. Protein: CSVGEGEYEQYF.

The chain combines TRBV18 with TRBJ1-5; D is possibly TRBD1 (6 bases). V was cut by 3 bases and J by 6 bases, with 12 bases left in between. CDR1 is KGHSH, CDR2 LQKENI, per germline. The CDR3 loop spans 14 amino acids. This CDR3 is CASSPDRPGQPQHF. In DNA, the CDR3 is TGTGCCAGCTCACCCGACAGGCCGGGTCAGCCCCAGCATTTT.

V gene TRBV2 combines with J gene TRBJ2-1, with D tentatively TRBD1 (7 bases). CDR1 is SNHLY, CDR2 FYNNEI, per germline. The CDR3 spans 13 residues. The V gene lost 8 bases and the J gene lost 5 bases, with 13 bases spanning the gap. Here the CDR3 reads CASAPRGDNEQFF. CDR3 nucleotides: TGTGCCAGCGCCCCCAGGGGGGACAATGAGCAGTTCTTC.